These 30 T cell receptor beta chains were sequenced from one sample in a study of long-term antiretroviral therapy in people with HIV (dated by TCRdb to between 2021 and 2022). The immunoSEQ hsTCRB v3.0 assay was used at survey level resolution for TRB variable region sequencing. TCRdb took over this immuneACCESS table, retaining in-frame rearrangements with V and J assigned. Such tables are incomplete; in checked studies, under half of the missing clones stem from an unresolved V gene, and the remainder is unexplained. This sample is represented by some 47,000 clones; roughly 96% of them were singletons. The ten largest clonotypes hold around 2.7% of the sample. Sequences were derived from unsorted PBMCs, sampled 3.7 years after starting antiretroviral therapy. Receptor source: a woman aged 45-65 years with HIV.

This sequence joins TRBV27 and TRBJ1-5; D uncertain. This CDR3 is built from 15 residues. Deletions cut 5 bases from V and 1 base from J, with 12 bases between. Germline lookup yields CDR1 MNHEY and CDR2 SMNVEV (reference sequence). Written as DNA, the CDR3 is TGTGCCAGCAGTAAGTATCAAGGGAGCAATCAGCCCCAGCATTTT. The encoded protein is CASSKYQGSNQPQHF.

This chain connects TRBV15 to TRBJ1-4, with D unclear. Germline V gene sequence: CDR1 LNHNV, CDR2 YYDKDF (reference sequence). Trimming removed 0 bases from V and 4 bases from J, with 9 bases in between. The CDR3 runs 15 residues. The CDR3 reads CATSRDGSRNEKLFF. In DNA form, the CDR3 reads TGTGCCACCAGCAGAGATGGCAGCCGTAATGAAAAACTGTTTTTT.

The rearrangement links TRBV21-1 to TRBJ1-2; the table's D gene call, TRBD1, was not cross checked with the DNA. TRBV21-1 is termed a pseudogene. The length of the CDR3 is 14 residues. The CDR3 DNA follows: TGTGCCAGCAGCAAAGGGCAGGGGTTCTATGGCTACACCTTC. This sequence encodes CASSKGQGFYGYTF.

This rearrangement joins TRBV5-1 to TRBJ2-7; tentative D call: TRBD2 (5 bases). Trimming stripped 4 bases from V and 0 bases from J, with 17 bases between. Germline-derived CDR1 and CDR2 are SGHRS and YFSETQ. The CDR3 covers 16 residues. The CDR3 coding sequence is TGCGCCAGCAGCGCCGAGGGTAGCTTCCTCTCCTACGAGCAGTACTTC. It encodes CASSAEGSFLSYEQYF.

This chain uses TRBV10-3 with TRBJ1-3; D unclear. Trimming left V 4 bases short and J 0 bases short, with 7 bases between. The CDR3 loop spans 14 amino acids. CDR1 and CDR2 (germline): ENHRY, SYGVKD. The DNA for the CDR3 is TGTGCCATCAGTGCGCACACCTCTGGAAACACCATATATTTT. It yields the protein CAISAHTSGNTIYF.

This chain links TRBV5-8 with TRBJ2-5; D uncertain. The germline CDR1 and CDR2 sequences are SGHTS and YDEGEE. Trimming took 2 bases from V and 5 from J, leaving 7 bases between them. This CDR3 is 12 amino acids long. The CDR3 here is CASSFPAETQYF. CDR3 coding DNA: TGTGCCAGCAGCTTCCCCGCGGAGACCCAGTACTTC.

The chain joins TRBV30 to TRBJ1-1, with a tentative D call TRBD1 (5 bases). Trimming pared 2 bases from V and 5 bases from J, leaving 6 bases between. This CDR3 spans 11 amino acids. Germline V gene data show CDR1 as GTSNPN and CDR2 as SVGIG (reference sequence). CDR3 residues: CAWSRGTEAFF. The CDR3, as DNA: TGTGCCTGGAGTCGGGGGACTGAAGCTTTCTTT.

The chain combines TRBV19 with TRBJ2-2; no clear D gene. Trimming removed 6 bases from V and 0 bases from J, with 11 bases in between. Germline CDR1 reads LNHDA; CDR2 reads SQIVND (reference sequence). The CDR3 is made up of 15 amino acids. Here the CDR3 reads CASSRTLANTGELFF. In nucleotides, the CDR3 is TGTGCCAGTAGCAGGACCCTGGCGAACACCGGGGAGCTGTTTTTT.

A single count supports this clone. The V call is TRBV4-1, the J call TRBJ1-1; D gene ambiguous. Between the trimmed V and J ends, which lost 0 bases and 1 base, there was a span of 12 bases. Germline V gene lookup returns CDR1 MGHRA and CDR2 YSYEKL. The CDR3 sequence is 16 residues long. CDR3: CASSQDWVDTNTEAFF. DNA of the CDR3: TGCGCCAGCAGCCAAGATTGGGTCGACACGAACACTGAAGCTTTCTTT.

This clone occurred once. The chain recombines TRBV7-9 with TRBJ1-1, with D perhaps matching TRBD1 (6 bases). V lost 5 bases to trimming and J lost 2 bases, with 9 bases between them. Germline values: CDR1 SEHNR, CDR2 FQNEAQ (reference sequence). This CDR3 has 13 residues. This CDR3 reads CASSLRGNTEAFF. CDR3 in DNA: TGTGCCAGCAGCCTCAGGGGAAACACTGAAGCTTTCTTT.

The CDR3 loop is CASSLRDGPYEQYF. In nucleotides, the CDR3 is TGTGCCAGCAGTTTAAGGGACGGTCCTTACGAGCAGTACTTC. The chain recombines TRBV27 with TRBJ2-7; D is possibly TRBD1 or TRBD2 (5 bases each). The germline V and J ends were trimmed by 2 bases and 4 bases, with 12 bases remaining between them. Germline V gives CDR1 MNHEY, CDR2 SMNVEV (reference sequence). This CDR3 has 14 residues.

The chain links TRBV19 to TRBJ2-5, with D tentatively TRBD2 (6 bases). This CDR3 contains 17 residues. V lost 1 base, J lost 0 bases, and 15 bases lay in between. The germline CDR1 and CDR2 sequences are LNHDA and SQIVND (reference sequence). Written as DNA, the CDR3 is TGTGCCAGTAGTATAGTCGGCGGGGAGCCGTACCAAGAGACCCAGTACTTC. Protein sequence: CASSIVGGEPYQETQYF.

The CDR3 sequence is CASSSDPNYGYTF. The CDR3, as DNA: TGTGCCAGCAGCTCGGATCCCAACTATGGCTACACCTTC. This chain uses TRBV5-5 with TRBJ1-2; D gene unclear. Germline-derived CDR1 and CDR2 are SGHKS and YYEKEE (reference sequence). Trimming took 3 bases from V and 2 from J, leaving 8 bases between them. This CDR3 spans 13 amino acids.

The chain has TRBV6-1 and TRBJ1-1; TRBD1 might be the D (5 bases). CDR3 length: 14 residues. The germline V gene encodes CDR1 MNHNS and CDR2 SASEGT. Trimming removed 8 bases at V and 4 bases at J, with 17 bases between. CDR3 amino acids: CASGFRGGSTEAFF. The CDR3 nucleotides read TGTGCCAGCGGTTTTCGGGGGGGTAGCACTGAAGCTTTCTTT.

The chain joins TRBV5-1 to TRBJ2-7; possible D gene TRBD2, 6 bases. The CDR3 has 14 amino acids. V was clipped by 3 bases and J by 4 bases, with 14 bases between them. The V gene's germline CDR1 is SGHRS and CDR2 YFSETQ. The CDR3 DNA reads TGCGCCAGCAGCTCCCAGGGAGGAGATTACGAGCAGTACTTC. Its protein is CASSSQGGDYEQYF.

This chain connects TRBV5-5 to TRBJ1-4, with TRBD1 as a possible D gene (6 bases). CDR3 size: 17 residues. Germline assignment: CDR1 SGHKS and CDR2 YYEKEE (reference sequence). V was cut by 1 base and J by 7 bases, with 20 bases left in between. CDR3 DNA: TGTGCCAGCAGCTTGAAGGACAGTAATAACGGCCGTGAAAAACTGTTTTTT. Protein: CASSLKDSNNGREKLFF.

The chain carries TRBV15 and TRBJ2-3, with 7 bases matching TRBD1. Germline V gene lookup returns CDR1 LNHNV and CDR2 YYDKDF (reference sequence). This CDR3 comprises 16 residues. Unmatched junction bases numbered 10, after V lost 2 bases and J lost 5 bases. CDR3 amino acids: CATSRPGQAWVDTQYF. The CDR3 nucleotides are TGTGCCACCAGCAGACCCGGACAGGCCTGGGTAGATACGCAGTATTTT.

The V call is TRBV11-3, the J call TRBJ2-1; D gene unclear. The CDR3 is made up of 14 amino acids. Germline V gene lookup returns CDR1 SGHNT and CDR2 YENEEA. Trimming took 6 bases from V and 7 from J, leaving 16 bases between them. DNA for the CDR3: TGTGCCAGCAGTCTGAGAGGTGGGCTTAATGAGCAGTTCTTC. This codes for CASSLRGGLNEQFF.

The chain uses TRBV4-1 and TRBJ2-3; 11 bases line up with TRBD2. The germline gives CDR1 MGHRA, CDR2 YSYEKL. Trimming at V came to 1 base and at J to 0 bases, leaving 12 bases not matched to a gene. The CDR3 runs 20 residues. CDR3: CASSQGTLASGGTSTDTQYF. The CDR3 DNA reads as TGCGCCAGCAGCCAAGGCACACTCGCTAGCGGGGGGACTAGCACAGATACGCAGTATTTT.

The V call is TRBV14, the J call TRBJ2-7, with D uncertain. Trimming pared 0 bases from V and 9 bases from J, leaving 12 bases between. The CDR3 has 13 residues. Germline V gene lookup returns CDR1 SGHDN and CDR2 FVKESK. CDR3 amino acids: CASSQDRSYPQYF. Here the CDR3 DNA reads TGTGCCAGCAGCCAAGATAGGTCGTACCCGCAGTACTTC. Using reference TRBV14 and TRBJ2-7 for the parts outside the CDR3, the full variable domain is EAGVTQFPSHSVIEKGQTVTLRCDPISGHDNLYWYRRVMGKEIKFLLHFVKESKQDESGMPNNRFLAERTGGTYSTLKVQPAELEDSGVYFCASSQDRSYPQYFGPGTRLTVT.

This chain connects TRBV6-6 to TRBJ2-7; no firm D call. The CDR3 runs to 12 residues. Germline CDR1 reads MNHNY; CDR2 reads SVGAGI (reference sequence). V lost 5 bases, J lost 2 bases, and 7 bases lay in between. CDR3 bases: TGTGCCAGCAGTCCCAGTACCTACGAGCAGTACTTC. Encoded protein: CASSPSTYEQYF.

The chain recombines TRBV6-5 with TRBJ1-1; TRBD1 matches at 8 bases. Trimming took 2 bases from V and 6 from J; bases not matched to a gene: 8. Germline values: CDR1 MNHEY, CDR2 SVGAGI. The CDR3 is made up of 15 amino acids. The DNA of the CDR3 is TGTGCCAGCAGTTACCGGGGACAGGCGGGGGCTGAAGCTTTCTTT. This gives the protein CASSYRGQAGAEAFF.

Written as DNA, the CDR3 is TGTGCCAGCAGCTTAGAAGGGACAGTGGGCAATGAGCAGTTCTTC. Translated, it gives CASSLEGTVGNEQFF. The chain is built from TRBV11-3 and TRBJ2-1; 7 bases align to TRBD1. The J segment lost 6 bases and the V segment lost 0 bases, leaving 5 bases of the junction unmatched. Germline V CDR1 and CDR2: SGHNT, YENEEA. The CDR3 covers 15 residues.

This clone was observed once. The CDR3 DNA is TGTGCCAGCAGCTTAGACCCGAACACTGAAGCTTTCTTT. Translating gives CASSLDPNTEAFF. This chain links TRBV7-2 with TRBJ1-1; the D is unclear. CDR3 length: 13 residues. In germline, CDR1 is SGHTA, CDR2 FQGNSA. V lost 1 base and J lost 1, with 4 bases in between. Looking up the rest from reference TRBV7-2 and TRBJ1-1 gives the full variable domain: GAGVSQSPSNKVTEKGKDVELRCDPISGHTALYWYRQSLGQGLEFLIYFQGNSAPDKSGLPSDRFSAERTGGSVSTLTIQRTQQEDSAVYLCASSLDPNTEAFFGQGTRLTVV.

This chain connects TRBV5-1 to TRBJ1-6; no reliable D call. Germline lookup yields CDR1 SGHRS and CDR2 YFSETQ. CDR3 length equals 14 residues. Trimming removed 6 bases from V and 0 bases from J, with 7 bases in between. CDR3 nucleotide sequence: TGCGCCAGCAAAGAGGGCTCCTATAATTCACCCCTCCACTTT. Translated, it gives CASKEGSYNSPLHF. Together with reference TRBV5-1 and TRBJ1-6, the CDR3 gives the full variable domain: KAGVTQTPRYLIKTRGQQVTLSCSPISGHRSVSWYQQTPGQGLQFLFEYFSETQRNKGNFPGRFSGRQFSNSRSEMNVSTLELGDSALYLCASKEGSYNSPLHFGNGTRLTVT.

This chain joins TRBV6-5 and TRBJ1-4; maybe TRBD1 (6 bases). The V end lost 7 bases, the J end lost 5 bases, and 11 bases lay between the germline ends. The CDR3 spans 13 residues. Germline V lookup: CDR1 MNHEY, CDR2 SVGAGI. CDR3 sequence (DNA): TGTGCCAGCAAGGACAGAACGAATGAAAAACTGTTTTTT. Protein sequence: CASKDRTNEKLFF.

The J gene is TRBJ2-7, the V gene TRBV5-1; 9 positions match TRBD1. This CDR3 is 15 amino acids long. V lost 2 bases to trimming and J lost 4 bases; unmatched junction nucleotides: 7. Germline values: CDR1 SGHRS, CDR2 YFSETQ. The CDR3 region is CASSLGGQGMYEQYF. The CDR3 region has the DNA TGCGCCAGCAGCTTAGGGGGACAGGGTATGTACGAGCAGTACTTC.

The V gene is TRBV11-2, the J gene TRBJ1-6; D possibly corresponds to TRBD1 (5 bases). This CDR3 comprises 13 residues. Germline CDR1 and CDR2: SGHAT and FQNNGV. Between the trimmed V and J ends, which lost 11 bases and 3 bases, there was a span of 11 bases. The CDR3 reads CAESQGYNSPLHF. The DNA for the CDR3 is TGTGCCGAAAGCCAGGGCTATAATTCACCCCTCCACTTT.

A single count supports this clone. CDR3 sequence reads: CACRLLRNTEAFF. The CDR3 bases are TGTGCCTGCCGTCTTTTACGGAACACTGAAGCTTTCTTT. The chain couples TRBV30 to TRBJ1-1; D gene unclear. Trimming shortened V by 6 bases and J by 1 base, and 12 bases separated the two germline ends. Germline assignment: CDR1 GTSNPN and CDR2 SVGIG (reference sequence). The CDR3 contains 13 residues.

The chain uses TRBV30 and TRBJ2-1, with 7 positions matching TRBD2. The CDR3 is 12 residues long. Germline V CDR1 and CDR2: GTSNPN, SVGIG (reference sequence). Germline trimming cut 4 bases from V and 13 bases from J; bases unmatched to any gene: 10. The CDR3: CAWILPGGIQFF. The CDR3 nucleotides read TGTGCCTGGATCCTACCGGGAGGTATTCAGTTCTTC.